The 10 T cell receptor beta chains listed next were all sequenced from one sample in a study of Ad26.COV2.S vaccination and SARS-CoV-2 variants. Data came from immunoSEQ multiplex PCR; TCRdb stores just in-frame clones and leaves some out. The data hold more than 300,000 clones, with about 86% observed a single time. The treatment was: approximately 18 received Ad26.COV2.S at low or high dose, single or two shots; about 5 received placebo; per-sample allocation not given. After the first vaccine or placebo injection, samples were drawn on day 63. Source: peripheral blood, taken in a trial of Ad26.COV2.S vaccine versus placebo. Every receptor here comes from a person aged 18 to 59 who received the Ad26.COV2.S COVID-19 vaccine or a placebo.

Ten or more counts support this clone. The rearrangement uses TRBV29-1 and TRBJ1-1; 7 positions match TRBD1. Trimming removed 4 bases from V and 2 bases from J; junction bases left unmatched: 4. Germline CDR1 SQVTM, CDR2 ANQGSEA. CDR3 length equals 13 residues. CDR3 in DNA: TGCAGCGTTGTGACAGGGAAAAACACTGAAGCTTTCTTT. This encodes CSVVTGKNTEAFF.

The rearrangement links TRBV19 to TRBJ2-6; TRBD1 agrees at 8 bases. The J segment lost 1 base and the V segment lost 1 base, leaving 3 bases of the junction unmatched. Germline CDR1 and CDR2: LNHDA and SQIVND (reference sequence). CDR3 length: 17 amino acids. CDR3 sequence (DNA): TGTGCCAGTAGTATAGGCCGGACAGGGTCTGGGGCCAACGTCCTGACTTTC. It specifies CASSIGRTGSGANVLTF.

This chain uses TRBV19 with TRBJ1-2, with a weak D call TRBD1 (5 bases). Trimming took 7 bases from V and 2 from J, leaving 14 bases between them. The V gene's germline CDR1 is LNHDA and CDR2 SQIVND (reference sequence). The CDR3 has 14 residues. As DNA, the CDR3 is TGTGCCAGTATTGCGGCAGGGAGAAACTATGGCTACACCTTC. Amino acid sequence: CASIAAGRNYGYTF.

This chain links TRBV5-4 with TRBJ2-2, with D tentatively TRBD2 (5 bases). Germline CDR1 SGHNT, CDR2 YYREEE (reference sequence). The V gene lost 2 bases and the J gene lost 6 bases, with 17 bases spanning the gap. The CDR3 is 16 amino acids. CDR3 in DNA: TGTGCCAGCAGCTTTAGCGCTAGCCCCGAGGCCGGGGAGCTGTTTTTT. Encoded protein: CASSFSASPEAGELFF.

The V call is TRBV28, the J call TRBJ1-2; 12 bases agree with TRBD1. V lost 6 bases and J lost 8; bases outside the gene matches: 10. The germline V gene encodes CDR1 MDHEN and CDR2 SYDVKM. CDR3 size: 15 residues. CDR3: CASRQRDRGRGGYTF. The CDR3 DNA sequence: TGTGCCAGCAGGCAACGGGACAGGGGGCGCGGGGGCTACACCTTC.

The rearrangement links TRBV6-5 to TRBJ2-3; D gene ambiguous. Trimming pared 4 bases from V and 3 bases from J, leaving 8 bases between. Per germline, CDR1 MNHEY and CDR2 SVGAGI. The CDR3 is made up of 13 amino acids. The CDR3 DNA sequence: TGTGCCAGCAGTTTTCGTTATACAGATACGCAGTATTTT. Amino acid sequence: CASSFRYTDTQYF.

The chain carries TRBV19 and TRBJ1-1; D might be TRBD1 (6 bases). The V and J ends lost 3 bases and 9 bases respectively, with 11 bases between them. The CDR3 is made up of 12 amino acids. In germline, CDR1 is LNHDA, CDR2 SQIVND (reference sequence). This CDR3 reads CASSMGATKAFF. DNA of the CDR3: TGTGCCAGTAGTATGGGGGCTACTAAAGCTTTCTTT.

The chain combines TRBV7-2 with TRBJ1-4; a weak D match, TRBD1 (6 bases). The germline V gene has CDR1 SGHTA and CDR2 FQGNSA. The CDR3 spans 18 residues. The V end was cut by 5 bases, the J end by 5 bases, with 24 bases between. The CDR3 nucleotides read TGTGCCAGCAGCACCAAACCTCGAACAGGGTCACCCAATGAAAAACTGTTTTTT. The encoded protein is CASSTKPRTGSPNEKLFF. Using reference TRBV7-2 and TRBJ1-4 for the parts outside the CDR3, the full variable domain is GAGVSQSPSNKVTEKGKDVELRCDPISGHTALYWYRQSLGQGLEFLIYFQGNSAPDKSGLPSDRFSAERTGGSVSTLTIQRTQQEDSAVYLCASSTKPRTGSPNEKLFFGSGTQLSVL.

CDR3 amino acids: CASSIEGGRQYF. CDR3 nucleotide sequence: TGTGCCAGTAGTATAGAGGGGGGACGGCAGTACTTC. The chain couples TRBV19 to TRBJ2-5; D is perhaps TRBD2 (6 bases). The germline CDR1 and CDR2 sequences are LNHDA and SQIVND (reference sequence). V was trimmed by 0 bases and J by 11 bases, leaving 10 bases between them. CDR3 size: 12 residues. The whole variable domain, remainder taken from reference TRBV19 and TRBJ2-5, is DGGITQSPKYLFRKEGQNVTLSCEQNLNHDAMYWYRQDPGQGLRLIYYSQIVNDFQKGDIAEGYSVSREKKESFPLTVTSAQKNPTAFYLCASSIEGGRQYFGPGTRLLVL.

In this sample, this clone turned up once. CDR3 in DNA: TGTGCCAGCTCGCCCGGGGGCAATAATTCACCCCTCCACTTT. This encodes CASSPGGNNSPLHF. The V call is TRBV6-5, the J call TRBJ1-6; a possible D gene is TRBD1 (6 bases). The length of the CDR3 is 14 residues. CDR1 and CDR2 (germline): MNHEY, SVGAGI. V was shortened by 8 bases and J by 5 bases, with 13 bases between the two germline ends.